This is a list of T cell receptor beta chains from one sample in a study of beta chain features in type 1 diabetes. Libraries were prepared by immunoSEQ multiplex PCR; TCRdb keeps only in-frame clonotypes and omits some of them. This table holds about 230,000 clones, 16% found once. Sequences were obtained from naive CD4+ T cells from blood. The receptors here all came from a man in his thirties or forties with type 1 diabetes. The CDR3 runs from the conserved cysteine through the conserved F or W. D genes are given only for firm matches. Rows may omit the clone size; those that give it use once, few, many or a size class.

J gene	clone size	CDR3 length	D gene	V gene	CDR3 protein
TRBJ1-4	few	14	.	TRBV29-1	CSVFATGGNEKLFF
TRBJ1-4	.	11	.	TRBV30	CACRRGEKLFF
TRBJ2-5	few	13	TRBD2	TRBV29-1	CSVGGRAGETQYF
TRBJ2-7	.	15	TRBD2	TRBV7-2	CASSLAELAGVEQYF
TRBJ2-1	few	15	.	TRBV7-9	CASSLAGDYYNEQFF
TRBJ2-5	.	16	.	TRBV9	CASSGPTGQLQETQYF
TRBJ2-7	few	15	.	TRBV7-9	CASSLGRQSSYEQYF
TRBJ2-5	.	10	.	TRBV20-1	CSATSRSQYF
TRBJ2-3	.	15	.	TRBV2	CASSFSGTGTDTQYF
TRBJ2-3	few	16	TRBD2	TRBV10-3	CAISDRTSGSADTQYF
TRBJ2-7	few	15	.	TRBV9	CASSVASSAGYEQYF
TRBJ2-3	few	15	TRBD2	TRBV4-1	CASSQGLADRDTQYF
TRBJ1-2	.	11	.	TRBV20-1	CSALPNYGYTF
TRBJ2-1	few	15	TRBD2	TRBV25-1	CASSDPGLGGDEQFF
TRBJ1-2	few	15	.	TRBV7-2	CASSLRQGGNHGYTF
TRBJ2-2	few	12	.	TRBV29-1	CSVITGTGELFF
TRBJ2-7	.	15	TRBD1	TRBV6-6	CASSERQGMVYEQYF
TRBJ1-1	.	15	TRBD1	TRBV6-6	CASSYEQGIGTEAFF
TRBJ1-4	.	10	.	TRBV20-1	CSARDEKLFF
TRBJ2-2	few	13	TRBD1	TRBV29-1	CSVGDSYTGELFF
TRBJ2-1	.	12	.	TRBV7-9	CASRPTSSEQFF
TRBJ2-7	.	13	.	TRBV7-2	CASSLGTAYEQYF
TRBJ2-7	few	12	.	TRBV10-3	CAISFLGPEQYF
TRBJ2-7	.	15	TRBD1	TRBV7-9	CASSLTRQGALEQYF
TRBJ2-5	.	12	.	TRBV30	CAWKGVGETQYF
TRBJ2-3	few	16	TRBD1	TRBV11-2	CASSPHQGAWGDTQYF
TRBJ2-1	.	15	.	TRBV4-1	CASSQDPGSKNEQFF
TRBJ2-5	few	13	TRBD2	TRBV29-1	CSVQREFLETQYF
TRBJ2-3	few	14	TRBD2	TRBV30	CAWRDAGVTDTQYF
TRBJ1-1	few	14	.	TRBV4-3	CASSLDGLNTEAFF
TRBJ1-1	.	14	TRBD1	TRBV29-1	CSVQQGATNTEAFF
TRBJ2-7	once	14	.	TRBV10-3	CAIREHSSAYEQYF
TRBJ2-2	.	14	.	TRBV29-1	CSVVASRNTGELFF
TRBJ1-1	.	13	.	TRBV12-5	CASGFGPNTEAFF
TRBJ2-6	.	21	.	TRBV9	CASSVGRQVGDRSSGANVLTF
TRBJ2-3	.	17	TRBD2	TRBV4-1	CASSQGSGRARTDTQYF
TRBJ2-1	.	12	TRBD2	TRBV7-2	CASSPPGLASFF
TRBJ1-4	.	13	TRBD1	TRBV29-1	CSAHRDRNEKLFF
TRBJ2-5	few	14	.	TRBV18	CASSILDSQETQYF
TRBJ2-4	few	12	.	TRBV6-6	CASSYSKGIQYF
TRBJ1-2	few	13	.	TRBV29-1	CSVAPGEDYGYTF
TRBJ1-3	few	14	.	TRBV30	CAWSADSSGNTIYF
TRBJ2-7	few	13	.	TRBV4-1	CASSQGGDLEQYF
TRBJ2-7	.	14	.	TRBV28	CASSLVAGSYEQYF
TRBJ2-5	.	11	.	TRBV29-1	CSHSGQETQYF
TRBJ1-1	.	16	.	TRBV29-1	CSAIRGASAANTEAFF
TRBJ2-5	.	14	TRBD1	TRBV7-2	CASSLQTGQETQYF
TRBJ2-7	.	11	.	TRBV7-9	CASSVAYEQYF
TRBJ2-2	few	17	.	TRBV29-1	CSVGSFGLAERAGELFF
TRBJ1-5	.	15	TRBD1	TRBV28	CASSFGQVGNQPQHF
TRBJ1-5	few	17	.	TRBV19	CASSISGGRVSNQPQHF
TRBJ1-4	few	12	TRBD1	TRBV7-9	CASSDPGQKLFF
TRBJ2-1	.	14	TRBD1	TRBV29-1	CSVYGQGVNNEQFF
TRBJ2-6	.	15	.	TRBV18	CASSPSYSGANVLTF
TRBJ2-3	.	14	TRBD1	TRBV5-4	CASSAKDRVDTQYF
TRBJ2-7	few	15	.	TRBV6-5	CASSYSHDGSYEQYF
TRBJ2-5	.	14	.	TRBV18	CASSPARAKETQYF
TRBJ2-1	.	15	.	TRBV21-1	CASSYPPHKYNEQFF